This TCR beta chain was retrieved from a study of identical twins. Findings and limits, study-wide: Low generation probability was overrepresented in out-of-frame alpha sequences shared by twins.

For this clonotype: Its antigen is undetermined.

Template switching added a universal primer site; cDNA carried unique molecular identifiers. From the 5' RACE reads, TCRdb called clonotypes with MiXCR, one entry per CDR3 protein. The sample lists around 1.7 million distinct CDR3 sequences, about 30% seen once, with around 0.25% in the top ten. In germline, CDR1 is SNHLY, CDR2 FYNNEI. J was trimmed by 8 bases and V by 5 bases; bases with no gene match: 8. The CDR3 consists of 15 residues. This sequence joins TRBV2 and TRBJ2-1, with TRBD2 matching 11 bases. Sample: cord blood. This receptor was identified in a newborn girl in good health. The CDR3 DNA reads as TGTGCCAGCAGTCGAATAGCGGGGGGGCCCCATGAGCAGTTCTTC. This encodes CASSRIAGGPHEQFF.